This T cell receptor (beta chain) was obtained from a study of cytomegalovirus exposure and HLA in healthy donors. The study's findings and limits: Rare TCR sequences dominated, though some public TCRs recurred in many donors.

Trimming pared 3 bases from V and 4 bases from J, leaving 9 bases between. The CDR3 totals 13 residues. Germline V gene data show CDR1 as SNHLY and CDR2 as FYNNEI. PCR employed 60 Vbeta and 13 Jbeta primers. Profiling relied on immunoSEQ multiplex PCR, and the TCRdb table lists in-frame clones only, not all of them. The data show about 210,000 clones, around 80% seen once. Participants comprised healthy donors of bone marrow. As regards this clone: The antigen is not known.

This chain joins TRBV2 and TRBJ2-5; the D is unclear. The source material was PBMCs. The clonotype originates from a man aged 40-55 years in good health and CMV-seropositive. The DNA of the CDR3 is TGTGCCAGCAGTGATCGGGTCAGAGAGACCCAGTACTTC. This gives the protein CASSDRVRETQYF.